The rows below give T cell receptor beta chains drawn from one sample of a study of PD-L1 blockade in urothelial cancer. Data came from immunoSEQ multiplex PCR; TCRdb stores just in-frame clones and leaves some out. The sample shows roughly 40,000 clones, around 88% of them seen only once. The sequences come from PBMCs, collected around atezolizumab (anti-PD-L1) treatment. These receptors were taken from a man in his fifties or sixties with urothelial cancer. Each CDR3 is given with its conserved first and last residue. Each record gives: J gene, CDR3 length, clone size, V gene, D gene, CDR3 protein, CDR3 DNA. D genes are given only for firm matches. Clone size appears in some rows only: once, few, many, or a class for an expanded clone.

J: TRBJ2-3
length: 14
size: .
V: TRBV7-2
D: .
CDR3: CASSWGRSADTQYF
DNA: TGTGCCAGCAGCTGGGGCAGGTCAGCAGATACGCAGTATTTT

J: TRBJ2-5
length: 14
size: .
V: TRBV6-5
D: .
CDR3: CASSYSGQEETQYF
DNA: TGTGCCAGCAGTTACTCAGGCCAGGAAGAGACCCAGTACTTC

J: TRBJ2-2
length: 15
size: .
V: TRBV6-4
D: TRBD1
CDR3: CASSLTGSDTGELFF
DNA: TGTGCCAGCAGTTTGACAGGGTCGGACACCGGGGAGCTGTTTTTT

J: TRBJ2-1
length: 15
size: .
V: TRBV10-3
D: TRBD2
CDR3: CAIRQAGASYNEQFF
DNA: TGTGCCATCAGGCAAGCGGGAGCCTCCTACAATGAGCAGTTCTTC

J: TRBJ1-2
length: 15
size: few
V: TRBV7-2
D: TRBD1
CDR3: CASSPAGTGRRGYTF
DNA: TGTGCCAGCAGCCCGGCAGGGACAGGGAGGAGGGGCTACACCTTC

J: TRBJ1-1
length: 16
size: .
V: TRBV2
D: TRBD1
CDR3: CASTPSTGVPNTEAFF
DNA: TGTGCCAGCACACCGTCAACAGGGGTCCCGAACACTGAAGCTTTCTTT

J: TRBJ1-4
length: 13
size: medium-sized
V: TRBV5-4
D: .
CDR3: CASSFPGNEKLFF
DNA: TGTGCCAGCAGCTTTCCGGGTAATGAAAAACTGTTTTTT

J: TRBJ1-2
length: 13
size: .
V: TRBV19
D: .
CDR3: CAASYRGQYGYTF
DNA: TGTGCCGCCAGTTACCGCGGACAGTACGGCTACACCTTC

J: TRBJ2-2
length: 16
size: .
V: TRBV13
D: TRBD2
CDR3: CASSFSRGSRTGELFF
DNA: TGTGCCAGCAGCTTTTCCCGCGGGAGTCGAACCGGGGAGCTGTTTTTT

J: TRBJ2-1
length: 17
size: .
V: TRBV11-2
D: TRBD2
CDR3: CASSLLWASGSDNEQFF
DNA: TGTGCCAGCAGCTTGCTATGGGCTAGCGGGAGTGACAATGAGCAGTTCTTC

J: TRBJ2-3
length: 16
size: .
V: TRBV15
D: .
CDR3: CATSRNSGGTPDTQYF
DNA: TGTGCCACCAGCAGAAACTCCGGGGGTACTCCAGATACGCAGTATTTT

J: TRBJ2-5
length: 14
size: .
V: TRBV6-6
D: .
CDR3: CASSSGLRLETQYF
DNA: TGTGCCAGCAGTTCGGGACTCCGCCTTGAGACCCAGTACTTC

J: TRBJ1-5
length: 12
size: .
V: TRBV7-9
D: .
CDR3: CASSHPGSPQHF
DNA: TGTGCCAGCAGCCATCCGGGATCCCCCCAGCATTTT

J: TRBJ2-3
length: 15
size: .
V: TRBV9
D: TRBD2
CDR3: CASSVGLGASDTQYF
DNA: TGTGCCAGCAGCGTCGGACTAGGAGCCTCAGATACGCAGTATTTT

J: TRBJ1-1
length: 12
size: few
V: TRBV5-1
D: .
CDR3: CASEGVNTEAFF
DNA: TGCGCCAGCGAAGGGGTAAACACTGAAGCTTTCTTT

J: TRBJ1-1
length: 14
size: .
V: TRBV11-3
D: .
CDR3: CASSPGQANTEAFF
DNA: TGTGCCAGCAGCCCGGGACAAGCCAACACTGAAGCTTTCTTT

J: TRBJ2-7
length: 13
size: .
V: TRBV2
D: TRBD2
CDR3: CASSVGTSAEQYF
DNA: TGTGCCAGCAGTGTCGGGACTAGCGCCGAGCAGTACTTC

J: TRBJ2-3
length: 15
size: .
V: TRBV6-6
D: TRBD2
CDR3: CASGSSGSWTDTQYF
DNA: TGTGCCAGCGGATCTAGCGGGAGTTGGACAGATACGCAGTATTTT

J: TRBJ1-2
length: 13
size: .
V: TRBV29-1
D: .
CDR3: CSVDPRAGYGYTF
DNA: TGCAGCGTTGACCCCAGGGCAGGTTATGGCTACACCTTC

J: TRBJ1-2
length: 16
size: .
V: TRBV14
D: .
CDR3: CASSRTLGGVNYGYTF
DNA: TGTGCCAGCAGCCGAACCCTGGGCGGGGTAAACTATGGCTACACCTTC

J: TRBJ2-2
length: 13
size: .
V: TRBV30
D: TRBD2
CDR3: CAWRSSGSGELFF
DNA: TGTGCCTGGAGATCTAGCGGGTCTGGGGAGCTGTTTTTT

J: TRBJ2-7
length: 15
size: .
V: TRBV11-2
D: TRBD1
CDR3: CASSNGQATSYEQYF
DNA: TGTGCCAGCAGCAATGGACAGGCCACCTCCTACGAGCAGTACTTC

J: TRBJ1-5
length: 12
size: .
V: TRBV15
D: .
CDR3: CATSQGNQPQHF
DNA: TGTGCCACCAGCCAGGGGAATCAGCCCCAGCATTTT

J: TRBJ2-2
length: 14
size: .
V: TRBV11-3
D: .
CDR3: CASSLGQITGELFF
DNA: TGTGCCAGCAGCTTAGGTCAGATCACCGGGGAGCTGTTTTTT

J: TRBJ1-4
length: 13
size: .
V: TRBV19
D: TRBD1
CDR3: CASKDRPGEKLFF
DNA: TGTGCCAGTAAGGACAGGCCGGGCGAAAAACTGTTTTTT

J: TRBJ2-7
length: 13
size: .
V: TRBV2
D: TRBD1
CDR3: CASRGQGASEQYF
DNA: TGTGCCAGCAGGGGACAGGGGGCTAGCGAGCAGTACTTC

J: TRBJ1-2
length: 14
size: .
V: TRBV6-1
D: TRBD1
CDR3: CASSEAGDRGGYTF
DNA: TGTGCCAGCAGTGAAGCGGGTGACAGGGGCGGCTACACCTTC